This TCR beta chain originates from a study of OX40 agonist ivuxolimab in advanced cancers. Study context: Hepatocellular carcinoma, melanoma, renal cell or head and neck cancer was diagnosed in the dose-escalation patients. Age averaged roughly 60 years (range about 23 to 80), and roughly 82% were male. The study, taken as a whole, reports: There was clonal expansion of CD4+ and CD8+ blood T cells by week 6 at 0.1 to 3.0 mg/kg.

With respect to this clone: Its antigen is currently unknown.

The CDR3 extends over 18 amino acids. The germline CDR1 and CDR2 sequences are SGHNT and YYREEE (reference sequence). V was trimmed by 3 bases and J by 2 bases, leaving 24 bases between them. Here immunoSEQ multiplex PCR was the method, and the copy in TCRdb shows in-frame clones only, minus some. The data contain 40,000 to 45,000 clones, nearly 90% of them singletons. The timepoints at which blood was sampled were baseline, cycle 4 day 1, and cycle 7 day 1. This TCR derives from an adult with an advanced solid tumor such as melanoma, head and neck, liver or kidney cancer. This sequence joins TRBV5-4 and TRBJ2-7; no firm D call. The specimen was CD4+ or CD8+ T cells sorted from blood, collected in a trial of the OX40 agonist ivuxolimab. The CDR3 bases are TGTGCCAGCAGCTCCCTACACGTTTCGCGCTCGACCACCTACGAGCAGTACTTC. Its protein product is CASSSLHVSRSTTYEQYF. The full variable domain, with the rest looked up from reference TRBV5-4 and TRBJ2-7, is ETGVTQSPTHLIKTRGQQVTLRCSSQSGHNTVSWYQQALGQGPQFIFQYYREEENGRGNFPPRFSGLQFPNYSSELNVNALELDDSALYLCASSSLHVSRSTTYEQYFGPGTRLTVT.